These 26 T cell receptor beta chains came from one sample sequenced in a study of low-dose radiotherapy and immunotherapy resistance in tumors. Gene-specific TRAV and TRBV primers were used for first-strand cDNA, covering alpha and beta chains. A constant-region primer paired with the V-primer adapter amplified TCRs over about 20 PCR cycles. Via MiXCR, TCRdb re-called the reads, giving one row per CDR3 protein. The table records about 6,600 distinct CDR3 sequences, 53% of them present only once. The receptor source for this set is a human donor with advanced metastatic prostate, ovarian, gallbladder or colorectal cancer (not recorded which). This table probably holds off-target reads from a library built for another chain.

The rearrangement joins TRBV10-3 to TRBJ2-2; 12 nucleotides align to TRBD2. The CDR3 length is 18 residues. Germline trimming cut 10 bases from V and 0 bases from J; bases unmatched to any gene: 12. CDR1 and CDR2 (germline): ENHRY, SYGVKD. Written as DNA, the CDR3 is TGTGCCACCTCTGGACTAGCGGGAAGACCTTCGAACACCGGGGAGCTGTTTTTT. Encoded protein: CATSGLAGRPSNTGELFF.

CDR3 sequence (DNA): TGTGCCAGCAGTCGCGCGGGGGGCTCCACCGGGGAGCTGTTTTTT. Its translation: CASSRAGGSTGELFF. V gene TRBV28 combines with J gene TRBJ2-2, with TRBD2 identical over 8 bases. Germline lookup yields CDR1 MDHEN and CDR2 SYDVKM. The V and J ends lost 5 bases and 4 bases, in that order; junction bases with no gene match: 6. This CDR3 is 15 amino acids long.

CDR3 sequence: CSVGSLGGPEETQYF. CDR3 nucleotides: TGCAGCGTGGGTAGTTTGGGAGGGCCGGAGGAGACCCAGTACTTC. The genes are TRBV29-1 and TRBJ2-5; 7 bases align to TRBD2. Germline loops: CDR1 SQVTM, CDR2 ANQGSEA. With V trimmed by 6 bases and J by 5 bases, 15 bases remained unmatched. The CDR3 is 15 amino acids.

A single count supports this clonotype. The chain uses TRBV20-1 and TRBJ2-5; 12 bases line up with TRBD2. This CDR3 spans 13 amino acids. Germline V gene data show CDR1 as DFQATT and CDR2 as SNEGSKA (reference sequence). The ends lost 6 bases at V and 2 bases at J; junction bases unmatched: 1. Here the CDR3 reads CSALAGGQETQYF. The CDR3 nucleotides read TGCAGTGCGCTAGCGGGAGGGCAAGAGACCCAGTACTTC.

CDR3 loop: CASSAVPGSSYEQYF. CDR3 DNA: TGTGCCAGCAGCGCCGTCCCCGGGAGCTCCTACGAGCAGTACTTC. This chain joins TRBV2 and TRBJ2-7; D perhaps matches TRBD2 (6 bases). The CDR3 loop spans 15 amino acids. Trimming shortened V by 6 bases and J by 0 bases, and 15 bases separated the two germline ends. The germline CDR1 and CDR2 sequences are SNHLY and FYNNEI.

Only one count was recorded for this clonotype. The V and J genes are TRBV5-8 and TRBJ2-7; 8 nucleotides line up with TRBD1. J was trimmed by 1 base and V by 4 bases; bases with no gene match: 7. Germline V gene data show CDR1 as SGHTS and CDR2 as YDEGEE. This CDR3 comprises 15 residues. As DNA, the CDR3 is TGTGCCAGCAGCGCGGGACAGGTTATTTCCTACGAGCAGTACTTC. This codes for CASSAGQVISYEQYF.

This clonotype has just a few counts. The gene calls are TRBV30 and TRBJ2-7, with D possibly matching TRBD1 (6 bases). The germline V gene encodes CDR1 GTSNPN and CDR2 SVGIG (reference sequence). Trimming stripped 3 bases from V and 1 base from J, with 13 bases between. The CDR3 spans 14 residues. DNA for the CDR3: TGTGCCTGGAGCCGGACAGATCGATCCTACGAGCAGTACTTC. Protein product: CAWSRTDRSYEQYF.

This clonotype was counted once. The CDR3 loop reads CASSVTGLGTDTQYF. For the CDR3, the DNA is TGTGCCAGCAGCGTGACAGGTCTTGGCACAGATACGCAGTATTTT. The chain has TRBV9 and TRBJ2-3, with D possibly matching TRBD1 (6 bases). Trimming left V 2 bases short and J 1 base short, with 11 bases between. The CDR3 covers 15 residues. Per the germline V gene, CDR1 is SGDLS and CDR2 is YYNGEE.

The V gene is TRBV12-3 or TRBV12-4, the J gene TRBJ1-2; the D gene is possibly TRBD1 (5 bases). V lost 3 bases to trimming and J lost 8 bases, with 19 bases between them. This CDR3 has 15 amino acids. The CDR3 DNA sequence: TGTGCCAGCAGTTTGTGGGGCCGGGCACTGGCAGGCTACACCTTC. Its translation is CASSLWGRALAGYTF.

J is TRBJ1-2 and V is TRBV18; maybe TRBD1 (5 bases). Between the trimmed V and J ends, which lost 5 bases and 0 bases, there was a span of 13 bases. The germline gives CDR1 KGHSH, CDR2 LQKENI. The CDR3 sequence is 15 residues long. The CDR3 coding sequence is TGTGCCAGCTCAATCTCCGGGGGAACTAACTATGGCTACACCTTC. Translation: CASSISGGTNYGYTF.

The V gene is TRBV5-1, the J gene TRBJ2-7, with TRBD1 matching over 9 bases. The V gene end was trimmed by 4 bases and the J gene end by 3 bases; junction bases not matched to a gene: 5. Germline V gene sequence: CDR1 SGHRS, CDR2 YFSETQ. This CDR3 region has 14 residues. In DNA form, the CDR3 reads TGCGCCAGCAGCCGGGGACAGGGAAACTACGAGCAGTACTTC. As protein: CASSRGQGNYEQYF.

This clonotype came up once. The gene calls are TRBV24-1 and TRBJ1-1, with TRBD1 as a possible D gene (5 bases). The CDR3 is made up of 13 amino acids. The germline CDR1 and CDR2 sequences are KGHDR and SFDVKD. With 7 bases removed from V and 4 bases from J, the gap between germline ends came to 12 bases. Here the CDR3 reads CATSSGFATEAFF. As DNA, the CDR3 is TGTGCCACCAGCTCAGGGTTCGCCACTGAAGCTTTCTTT.

The chain links TRBV29-1 to TRBJ1-1; D is unresolved. Germline values: CDR1 SQVTM, CDR2 ANQGSEA. V lost 6 bases to trimming and J lost 1 base, with 6 bases between them. CDR3 length: 11 residues. The CDR3 loop is CSVEPNTEAFF. CDR3 sequence (DNA): TGCAGCGTAGAACCGAACACTGAAGCTTTCTTT.

Here the CDR3 DNA reads TGCGCCAGCAGTGAGGCAGGGGGCGATACGCAGTATTTT. It is translated as CASSEAGGDTQYF. The chain joins TRBV10-1 to TRBJ2-3; 8 bases fit TRBD1. This CDR3 contains 13 residues. The ends lost 2 bases at V and 6 bases at J; junction bases unmatched: 1. The germline CDR1 and CDR2 sequences are WNHNN and SYGVQD (reference sequence).

With respect to this clonotype: A read error may produce the germline difference seen at one junction end. The chain joins TRBV2 to TRBJ2-1; 9 bases agree with TRBD2. CDR1 is SNHLY and CDR2 is FYNNEI in the germline V gene. This CDR3 is 17 amino acids long. The CDR3 region is CASSAGAGSGRINEQFF. The CDR3 nucleotides read TGTGCCAGCAGTGCGGGCGCGGGTAGCGGGAGAATAAATGAGCAGTTCTTT.

This rearrangement joins TRBV6-6 to TRBJ2-7; 8 nucleotides align to TRBD2. The CDR3 runs to 15 residues. Trimming cost V 2 bases and J 2 bases; bases outside gene matches: 5. Per the germline V gene, CDR1 is MNHNY and CDR2 is SVGAGI (reference sequence). For the CDR3, the DNA is TGTGCCAGCAGTTACGGAACGCGGGAGGCCTACGAGCAGTACTTC. It codes for CASSYGTREAYEQYF.

This clonotype was seen once. The chain employs TRBV6-1 and TRBJ2-7; no clear D gene. Germline V lookup: CDR1 MNHNS, CDR2 SASEGT. CDR3 size: 14 residues. The germline V and J ends were trimmed by 6 bases and 1 base, with 13 bases remaining between them. The CDR3 bases are TGTGCCAGCAGATCCGGTCCTCCTTCCTACGAGCAGTACTTC. Amino acid sequence: CASRSGPPSYEQYF.

The chain employs TRBV5-1 and TRBJ2-2; either TRBD1 or TRBD2 may fit D (6 bases each). Trimming left V 0 bases short and J 4 bases short, with 10 bases between. Germline V lookup: CDR1 SGHRS, CDR2 YFSETQ. The length of the CDR3 is 15 residues. CDR3 nucleotide sequence: TGCGCCAGCAGCTTGGAGGGGGGCGCCACCGGGGAGCTGTTTTTT. It codes for CASSLEGGATGELFF.

The rearrangement uses TRBV24-1 and TRBJ2-1; 12 bases line up with TRBD2. Losses at the gene ends were 5 bases for V and 4 bases for J; bases not matched to a gene: 8. This CDR3 spans 17 amino acids. Germline V gene sequence: CDR1 KGHDR, CDR2 SFDVKD. The CDR3 protein is CATSASGGAWDYNEQFF. CDR3 bases: TGTGCCACCAGTGCTAGCGGGGGGGCTTGGGATTACAATGAGCAGTTCTTC.

V gene TRBV29-1 combines with J gene TRBJ2-2; D unclear. Trimming shortened V by 7 bases and J by 4 bases, and 7 bases separated the two germline ends. The CDR3 consists of 11 residues. Germline values: CDR1 SQVTM, CDR2 ANQGSEA. The DNA for the CDR3 is TGCAGCGCCCTTGCCACCGGGGAGCTGTTTTTT. This gives the protein CSALATGELFF.

V gene TRBV2 combines with J gene TRBJ2-1; the D gene is possibly TRBD1 (6 bases). Germline CDR1 is SNHLY and CDR2 is FYNNEI. This CDR3 contains 15 residues. Between the trimmed V and J ends, which lost 3 bases and 7 bases, there was a span of 16 bases. DNA for the CDR3: TGTGCCAGCAGTGACGGGCAGGGGTTTTGGAATGAGCAGTTCTTC. Encoded protein: CASSDGQGFWNEQFF.

This sequence joins TRBV28 and TRBJ1-2, with TRBD1 matching over 8 bases. The V gene's germline CDR1 is MDHEN and CDR2 SYDVKM. CDR3 length: 14 residues. CDR3 residues: CCSVTSGGVYGYTF. The CDR3 DNA is TGTTGCTCGGTGACCTCAGGGGGCGTCTATGGCTACACCTTC.

The chain couples TRBV7-8 to TRBJ2-7; the match to TRBD2 covers 10 bases. This CDR3 has 16 residues. Trimming at V came to 5 bases and at J to 0 bases, leaving 7 bases not matched to a gene. Germline V gene data show CDR1 as SGHVS and CDR2 as FQNEAQ. CDR3 sequence (DNA): TGTGCCAGCAGCCCGGGGACTAGCGCGCTCTCCTACGAGCAGTACTTC. It codes for CASSPGTSALSYEQYF.

The rearrangement uses TRBV5-1 and TRBJ1-5; 7 nucleotides align to TRBD1. CDR1 and CDR2 from the germline V gene are SGHRS and YFSETQ. Trimming took 0 bases from V and 3 from J; bases not matched to a gene: 3. The length of the CDR3 is 15 residues. The CDR3 nucleotides read TGCGCCAGCAGCTTGGACAGGGGAACCAATCAGCCCCAGCATTTT. This codes for CASSLDRGTNQPQHF.

The gene calls are TRBV12-5 and TRBJ1-2; tentatively, D is TRBD1 (5 bases). The CDR3 runs to 14 residues. The germline CDR1 and CDR2 sequences are LGHNT and FRNRAP. The germline V and J ends were trimmed by 7 bases and 2 bases, with 14 bases remaining between them. The CDR3 nucleotides read TGTGCTAGTGTCTTCGCGGGGACCAACTATGGCTACACCTTC. It specifies CASVFAGTNYGYTF.

The J gene is TRBJ2-7, the V gene TRBV28; TRBD2 agrees at 10 bases. The CDR3 is 13 amino acids. V lost 6 bases and J lost 3; bases outside the gene matches: 2. Germline-derived CDR1 and CDR2 are MDHEN and SYDVKM. The CDR3 nucleotides read TGTGCCAGCAGCCTAGCGGGAGACTACGAGCAGTACTTC. As protein: CASSLAGDYEQYF.